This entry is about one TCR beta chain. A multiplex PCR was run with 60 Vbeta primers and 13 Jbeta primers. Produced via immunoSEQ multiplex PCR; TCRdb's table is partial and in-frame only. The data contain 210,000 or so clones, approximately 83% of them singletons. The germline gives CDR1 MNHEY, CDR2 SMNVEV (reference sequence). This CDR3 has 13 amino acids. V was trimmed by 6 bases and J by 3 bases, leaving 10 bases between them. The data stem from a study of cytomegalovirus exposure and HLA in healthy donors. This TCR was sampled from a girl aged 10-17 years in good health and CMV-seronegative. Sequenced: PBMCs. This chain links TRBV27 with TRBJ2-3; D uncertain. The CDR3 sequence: CASRSADTDTQYF. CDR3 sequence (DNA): TGTGCCAGCAGGTCGGCGGATACAGATACGCAGTATTTT.